Listed below are T cell receptor beta chains from one sample, sequenced in a study of control samples from healthy donors and cancer patients. Profiling relied on immunoSEQ multiplex PCR, and the TCRdb table lists in-frame clones only, not all of them. In the table there are about 90,000 clones, approximately 95% of which are singletons. Sequencing was done on a sample of blood. The receptors stem from a woman aged 25 to 39 in good health. CDR3s include the opening cysteine and the closing phenylalanine or tryptophan. A D gene is named only where the DNA matches it firmly. Expanded clones are given a class, and other clones once, few, many or no size at all.

v_gene,j_gene,d_gene,abundance,CDR3aa,CDR3nt
TRBV19,TRBJ2-7,NA,NA,CASSPGADTPYEQYF,TGTGCCAGTAGTCCTGGGGCGGACACTCCCTACGAGCAGTACTTC
TRBV5-1,TRBJ2-5,NA,NA,CASSSPGDRLTKETQYF,TGCGCCAGCAGCTCGCCCGGAGACAGACTTACCAAAGAGACCCAGTACTTC
TRBV5-1,TRBJ2-5,NA,NA,CASSLGRVVSLEETQYF,TGCGCCAGCAGCTTGGGGCGGGTGGTCTCCCTCGAAGAGACCCAGTACTTC
TRBV7-6,TRBJ2-1,NA,NA,CASSYQSRDKLYNEQFF,TGTGCCAGCAGTTACCAAAGCCGGGACAAACTTTACAATGAGCAGTTCTTC
TRBV27,TRBJ2-7,TRBD1,NA,CASSSQDRDPYEQYF,TGTGCCAGCAGTTCGCAAGACAGGGACCCCTACGAGCAGTACTTC
TRBV19,TRBJ2-1,TRBD1,once,CASSIGQGAEEQFF,TGTGCCAGTAGTATAGGACAGGGGGCCGAGGAGCAGTTCTTC
TRBV10-3,TRBJ2-7,NA,NA,CATKHGTAPPEDEQYF,TGTGCCACCAAACACGGGACGGCCCCGCCAGAAGACGAGCAGTACTTC
TRBV9,TRBJ2-1,NA,NA,CASSVELSSYNEQFF,TGTGCCAGCAGCGTAGAGCTGAGCTCCTACAATGAGCAGTTCTTC
TRBV5-1,TRBJ1-6,NA,NA,CASSLHSNSPLHF,TGCGCCAGCAGCTTACATAGTAATTCACCCCTCCACTTT
TRBV10-3,TRBJ1-1,TRBD1,NA,CAIRKDRVGMNTEAFF,TGTGCCATCAGGAAAGACAGGGTTGGGATGAACACTGAAGCTTTCTTT
TRBV19,TRBJ1-4,TRBD1,NA,CASSNRGLREKLFF,TGTGCCAGTAGTAACAGGGGGCTGAGGGAAAAACTGTTTTTT
TRBV6-1,TRBJ1-4,NA,NA,CASSEGTSVGKLFF,TGTGCCAGCAGTGAAGGGACCAGCGTAGGGAAACTGTTTTTT
TRBV18,TRBJ2-1,NA,once,CASSTPEQGSYNEQFF,TGTGCCAGCTCGACCCCCGAGCAGGGGTCCTACAATGAGCAGTTCTTC
TRBV5-4,TRBJ2-1,TRBD2,NA,CASSLSLTSGSYNEQFF,TGTGCCAGCAGCTTGTCCCTCACTAGCGGGAGTTACAATGAGCAGTTCTTC
TRBV28,TRBJ2-5,NA,NA,CASRGTVKETQYF,TGTGCCAGCAGGGGGACGGTTAAAGAGACCCAGTACTTC
TRBV3-1/TRBV3-2,TRBJ2-1,NA,NA,CASSGLAYNEQFF,TGTGCCAGCAGCGGACTCGCCTACAATGAGCAGTTCTTC
TRBV12-3/TRBV12-4,TRBJ2-7,NA,NA,CASSSVGQLEQYF,TGTGCCAGCAGTTCGGTTGGCCAGCTTGAGCAGTACTTC
TRBV2,TRBJ2-3,NA,NA,CASRKDLTDTQYF,TGTGCCAGCAGGAAGGACCTCACAGATACGCAGTATTTT
TRBV19,TRBJ1-1,TRBD1,NA,CASSRGQAYGEAFF,TGTGCCAGTAGTAGGGGACAGGCTTATGGTGAAGCTTTCTTT
TRBV5-4,TRBJ1-2,NA,NA,CASSQPGLLYGYTF,TGTGCCAGCAGCCAGCCCGGACTTCTGTATGGCTACACCTTC
TRBV6-5,TRBJ2-5,NA,NA,CASRSGDQETQYF,TGTGCCAGCAGGTCGGGAGATCAAGAGACCCAGTACTTC
TRBV5-1,TRBJ2-1,NA,NA,CASSPTSSSYNEQFF,TGCGCCAGCAGCCCGACTAGTAGCTCCTACAATGAGCAGTTCTTC
TRBV5-1,TRBJ2-2,TRBD2,NA,CASSHGLAGGTGELFF,TGCGCCAGCAGCCACGGACTAGCGGGAGGGACCGGGGAGCTGTTTTTT
TRBV4-1,TRBJ1-2,NA,NA,CASSPGGGSAGYTF,TGCGCCAGCAGCCCCGGGGGGGGGTCGGCTGGCTACACCTTC
TRBV29-1,TRBJ2-7,NA,NA,CSVARGSYEQYF,TGCAGCGTGGCCCGGGGATCCTACGAGCAGTACTTC
TRBV19,TRBJ2-3,NA,NA,CASSSIGGVAASEAQYF,TGTGCCAGTAGTTCAATTGGAGGGGTAGCGGCCTCGGAGGCGCAGTATTTT
TRBV3-1/TRBV3-2,TRBJ1-5,NA,once,CASSQAVHQPQHF,TGTGCCAGCAGCCAAGCCGTGCATCAGCCCCAGCATTTT